These 23 T cell receptor beta chains share one sample of origin, sequenced in a study of breast tumors, draining lymph nodes, adjacent tissues. TCRdb recomputed calls from the multiplex PCR reads with MiXCR, one row per CDR3 protein. The table records tens of thousands of distinct CDR3 sequences, about 64% of them present only once. Material for sequencing was tumor-adjacent breast tissue. The receptors come from a female donor with breast cancer. Some clones in this sample may be carry-over from other donors' samples.

The rearrangement joins TRBV5-6 to TRBJ2-3; no clear D gene. Germline V lookup: CDR1 SGHDT, CDR2 YYEEEE. There are 16 residues in the CDR3. Deletions cut 0 bases from V and 1 base from J, with 12 bases between. CDR3 DNA sequence: TGTGCCAGCAGCTTGGATCCGGCTACCCGCACAGATACGCAGTATTTT. Translation gives CASSLDPATRTDTQYF.

The rearrangement links TRBV7-3 to TRBJ1-3, with 10 bases identical to TRBD1. The germline V gene encodes CDR1 SGHTA and CDR2 FQGTGA. With 5 bases clipped from V and 3 bases from J, the junction kept 16 bases outside the gene matches. CDR3 length: 19 amino acids. The CDR3 here is CASSPRVGDRGLGGNTIYF. In DNA form, the CDR3 reads TGTGCCAGCAGCCCTAGGGTCGGGGACAGGGGCCTAGGTGGAAACACCATATATTTT.

Within the sample, this clonotype is medium-sized. V is TRBV2 and J is TRBJ2-7; unclear D gene. V lost 7 bases, J lost 0 bases, and 10 bases lay in between. In germline, CDR1 is SNHLY, CDR2 FYNNEI. The CDR3 contains 13 residues. CDR3 bases: TGTGCCAGCACCCCGGGTACCTCCTACGAGCAGTACTTC. It specifies CASTPGTSYEQYF.

The CDR3 nucleotides read TGTGCCAGCAGACCTGGACTAGCGTTCCACGAGCAGTACTTC. Amino acid sequence: CASRPGLAFHEQYF. The chain couples TRBV12-3 or TRBV12-4 to TRBJ2-7; 9 bases agree with TRBD2. V was pared by 6 bases and J by 5 bases, with 8 bases of the junction left unmatched. The CDR3 is 14 residues long.

This chain uses TRBV2 with TRBJ1-1; D might be TRBD1 (6 bases). This CDR3 is 14 amino acids long. V lost 5 bases to trimming and J lost 6 bases, with 16 bases between them. Germline values: CDR1 SNHLY, CDR2 FYNNEI. Written as DNA, the CDR3 is TGTGCCAGCAGTTTTCTCGGACAGAGGGCTGAAGCTTTCTTT. It translates to CASSFLGQRAEAFF.

This clonotype is termed medium-sized. V gene TRBV9 combines with J gene TRBJ1-2; D is perhaps TRBD1 (5 bases). This CDR3 is 15 amino acids long. Germline V CDR1 and CDR2: SGDLS, YYNGEE. Trimming removed 2 bases at V and 4 bases at J, with 15 bases between. The CDR3 loop is CASSVSRGSGYGYTF. The CDR3 DNA reads TGTGCCAGCAGCGTTAGTAGGGGCTCGGGCTATGGCTACACCTTC. The whole variable domain, filled in from reference TRBV9 and TRBJ1-2, reads DSGVTQTPKHLITATGQRVTLRCSPRSGDLSVYWYQQSLDQGLQFLIQYYNGEERAKGNILERFSAQQFPDLHSELNLSSLELGDSALYFCASSVSRGSGYGYTFGSGTRLTVV.

The V call is TRBV4-2, the J call TRBJ1-5; no clear D. This CDR3 has 15 amino acids. Germline V gene sequence: CDR1 LGHNA, CDR2 YNFKEQ. V lost 0 bases to trimming and J lost 5 bases, with 11 bases between them. CDR3 loop: CASSQEGTLYQPQHF. As DNA, the CDR3 is TGTGCCAGCAGCCAAGAGGGTACTCTTTATCAGCCCCAGCATTTT.

This clonotype has at least ten counts. J is TRBJ2-6 and V is TRBV12-3 or TRBV12-4; D gene uncertain. Trimming stripped 8 bases from V and 0 bases from J, with 17 bases between. This CDR3 spans 17 amino acids. As DNA, the CDR3 is TGTGCCAGCGCTGTAGGCACGAAACTCTCTGGGGCCAACGTCCTGACTTTC. Its translation: CASAVGTKLSGANVLTF.

The chain links TRBV24-1 to TRBJ2-7, with D perhaps TRBD2 (5 bases). Trimming stripped 5 bases from V and 4 bases from J, with 11 bases between. Germline V gene sequence: CDR1 KGHDR, CDR2 SFDVKD. The CDR3 runs 13 residues. CDR3 DNA: TGTGCCACCAGTGCGTCGGAGCGGTACGAGCAGTACTTC. Translated, it gives CATSASERYEQYF.

On this clonotype: Germline is not matched at one junction end, which may reflect a read error. In DNA form, the CDR3 reads TGTGCCAGCAGCACAGGGTTTGGCTCCACCTTC. It encodes CASSTGFGSTF. V usage is TRBV11-2 and J usage is TRBJ1-2, with D maybe TRBD1 (6 bases). CDR1 is SGHAT, CDR2 FQNNGV, per germline. This CDR3 has 11 residues.

This clonotype was found many times. This clone may be a read error of a much larger clone one base away. The chain uses TRBV30 and TRBJ2-1; the D is unclear. Trimming removed 5 bases at V and 12 bases at J, with 20 bases between. Germline lookup yields CDR1 GTSNPN and CDR2 SVGIG (reference sequence). The CDR3 extends over 13 amino acids. The CDR3 spells CAWARQSGDGQFF. Here the CDR3 DNA reads TGTGCCTGGGCCCGTCAGTCTGGGGATGGGCAGTTCTTC.

By sample fraction, this clonotype is medium-sized. The gene calls are TRBV24-1 and TRBJ2-1, with D uncertain. CDR1 is KGHDR, CDR2 SFDVKD, per germline. Trimming cost V 1 base and J 7 bases, with 4 bases left between them. The CDR3 totals 12 residues. This CDR3 is CATSDLPNEQFF. The CDR3 region has the DNA TGTGCCACCAGTGATTTACCGAATGAGCAGTTCTTC.

In its sample, this clonotype was seen many times. The V and J genes are TRBV28 and TRBJ2-7; D gene ambiguous. The germline V gene encodes CDR1 MDHEN and CDR2 SYDVKM. The CDR3 has 12 amino acids. V lost 6 bases to trimming and J lost 4 bases, with 10 bases between them. CDR3 protein: CASRSYSYEQYF. CDR3 in DNA: TGTGCCAGCAGATCCTACAGTTACGAGCAGTACTTC. The variable domain in full, with the rest retrieved from reference TRBV28 and TRBJ2-7, is DVKVTQSSRYLVKRTGEKVFLECVQDMDHENMFWYRQDPGLGLRLIYFSYDVKMKEKGDIPEGYSVSREKKERFSLILESASTNQTSMYLCASRSYSYEQYFGPGTRLTVT.

The chain joins TRBV6-2 or TRBV6-3 to TRBJ1-1; D is ambiguous. The V end lost 5 bases, the J end lost 1 base, and 26 bases lay between the germline ends. From germline, CDR1 is MNHEY and CDR2 SVGEGT. The CDR3 loop spans 19 amino acids. Here the CDR3 reads CASSHSLSSGNAENTEAFF. The CDR3 DNA sequence: TGTGCCAGCAGTCACAGCCTAAGCTCAGGCAATGCGGAGAACACTGAAGCTTTCTTT.

The chain is built from TRBV20-1 and TRBJ2-7; 10 bases agree with TRBD2. With 3 bases clipped from V and 8 bases from J, the junction kept 13 bases outside the gene matches. CDR1 DFQATT and CDR2 SNEGSKA come from the germline V gene (reference sequence). This CDR3 is 15 amino acids long. CDR3 loop: CSARGRTSGDTKQYF. CDR3 in DNA: TGCAGTGCTAGGGGAAGGACTAGCGGAGATACCAAGCAGTACTTC.

In its sample, this clonotype was seen once. The chain employs TRBV24-1 and TRBJ2-3, with TRBD1 matching 9 bases. This CDR3 is built from 15 residues. Unmatched junction bases numbered 12, after V lost 4 bases and J lost 11 bases. Germline loops: CDR1 KGHDR, CDR2 SFDVKD. CDR3: CATSDTWDREIGQYF. CDR3 sequence (DNA): TGTGCCACCAGTGACACCTGGGACAGGGAAATCGGGCAGTATTTT.

The chain recombines TRBV20-1 with TRBJ1-2; D may be TRBD1 (5 bases). The length of the CDR3 is 13 residues. Trimming pared 3 bases from V and 3 bases from J, leaving 11 bases between. CDR1 is DFQATT and CDR2 is SNEGSKA in the germline V gene (reference sequence). CDR3 amino acids: CSARDTRDYGYTF. The DNA for the CDR3 is TGCAGTGCTAGGGACACCAGGGACTATGGCTACACCTTC.

V and J are TRBV30 and TRBJ1-2, with D uncertain. V was pared by 7 bases and J by 1 base, with 7 bases between. The CDR3 is 11 amino acids. From germline, CDR1 is GTSNPN and CDR2 SVGIG (reference sequence). The CDR3 nucleotides read TGTGCCTCGTCTTTTAACTATGGCTACACCTTC. Its protein is CASSFNYGYTF.

The chain's CDR3 is CSASQGTGNTIYF. The CDR3 DNA reads TGCAGTGCTAGTCAGGGTACTGGAAACACCATATATTTT. The chain couples TRBV20-1 to TRBJ1-3; tentative D call: TRBD1 (5 bases). Trimming took 3 bases from V and 2 from J, leaving 8 bases between them. The V gene's germline CDR1 is DFQATT and CDR2 SNEGSKA (reference sequence). The CDR3 spans 13 residues.

This clonotype has just a few counts. The chain is built from TRBV12-3 or TRBV12-4 and TRBJ1-4; D perhaps matches TRBD1 (5 bases). V was cut by 8 bases and J by 7 bases, with 17 bases left in between. The CDR3 spans 14 residues. The CDR3 coding sequence is TGTGCCAGCGGAGGCAGGGTGGGGGGTGAAAAACTGTTTTTT. It encodes CASGGRVGGEKLFF.

This clonotype was seen a single time. This chain connects TRBV6-4 to TRBJ1-6; 8 bases match TRBD1. CDR3 length equals 15 residues. Germline assignment: CDR1 MRHNA and CDR2 SNTAGT. Trimming took 5 bases from V and 5 from J; bases not matched to a gene: 5. In nucleotides, the CDR3 is TGTGCCAGCAGTCACGGACAGGGAGATAATTCACCCCTCCACTTT. Translated: CASSHGQGDNSPLHF.

This chain joins TRBV11-2 and TRBJ1-2; 7 positions match TRBD1. The CDR3 is made up of 14 amino acids. Germline CDR1 reads SGHAT; CDR2 reads FQNNGV. J lost 0 bases, V lost 6 bases, and 4 bases had no gene match. CDR3 region: CASSLTGPNYGYTF. CDR3 DNA sequence: TGTGCCAGCAGTTTGACAGGGCCTAACTATGGCTACACCTTC.

J is TRBJ2-1 and V is TRBV19, with a possible D match to TRBD2 (6 bases). Germline V gives CDR1 LNHDA, CDR2 SQIVND (reference sequence). The germline V and J ends were trimmed by 3 bases and 8 bases, with 11 bases remaining between them. This CDR3 comprises 13 residues. DNA for the CDR3: TGTGCCAGTAGTATGGGACTGAGGGATGAGCAGTTCTTC. Its protein is CASSMGLRDEQFF.